The rows below give T cell receptor beta chains drawn from one sample of a study of T cell changes during pregnancy in multiple sclerosis. This table comes from immunoSEQ multiplex PCR, and its TCRdb copy is limited to in-frame clones, with some not included. The table has about 77,000 clones, approximately 90% seen once. The sequences come from peripheral blood, collected before pregnancy. The receptor source for this set is a female donor with multiple sclerosis, enrolled in a pregnancy study. CDR3s include the opening cysteine and the closing phenylalanine or tryptophan. Each record gives: D gene, V gene, clone size, J gene, CDR3 DNA, CDR3 protein. A D gene is named only where the DNA matches it firmly. A clone size is listed for some rows: how often the clone was seen (once, few, many), or a class if it is expanded.

D gene: .; V gene: TRBV7-2; clone size: .; J gene: TRBJ2-5; CDR3 DNA: TGTGCCAGCACCGACGAGGCTAGCTCCGCGGAGACCCAGTACTTC; CDR3 protein: CASTDEASSAETQYF
D gene: .; V gene: TRBV7-8; clone size: .; J gene: TRBJ1-4; CDR3 DNA: TGTGCCAGCAGCTTAACGAGGCGAACGGAAAAACTGTTTTTT; CDR3 protein: CASSLTRRTEKLFF
D gene: .; V gene: TRBV5-5; clone size: .; J gene: TRBJ1-1; CDR3 DNA: TGTGCCAGCAGGAGACAGGCCAGAGGTATCACTGAAGCTTTCTTT; CDR3 protein: CASRRQARGITEAFF
D gene: .; V gene: TRBV28; clone size: .; J gene: TRBJ2-3; CDR3 DNA: TGTGCCAGCAGCCTTATTGAAGGTGGAGGTACGCAGTATTTT; CDR3 protein: CASSLIEGGGTQYF
D gene: TRBD2; V gene: TRBV11-1; clone size: .; J gene: TRBJ2-1; CDR3 DNA: TGTGCCAGCAGCGTCACTAGCGGGGGCATAAATGAGCAGTTCTTC; CDR3 protein: CASSVTSGGINEQFF
D gene: .; V gene: TRBV2; clone size: .; J gene: TRBJ2-7; CDR3 DNA: TGTGCCAGCGGGACTCTCGTGGTCGAGCAGTACTTC; CDR3 protein: CASGTLVVEQYF
D gene: TRBD2; V gene: TRBV7-9; clone size: .; J gene: TRBJ2-2; CDR3 DNA: TGTGCCAGCAGCTGGGGGGGTTATAACACCGGGGAGCTGTTTTTT; CDR3 protein: CASSWGGYNTGELFF
D gene: .; V gene: TRBV7-9; clone size: .; J gene: TRBJ1-3; CDR3 DNA: TGTGCCAGCAGCGTTCGGGGGGGATCTGGAAACACCATATATTTT; CDR3 protein: CASSVRGGSGNTIYF
D gene: .; V gene: TRBV19; clone size: .; J gene: TRBJ1-1; CDR3 DNA: TGTGCCACCCAGCGTGGGGGCTTGAACACTGAAGCTTTCTTT; CDR3 protein: CATQRGGLNTEAFF
D gene: TRBD1; V gene: TRBV6-4; clone size: .; J gene: TRBJ1-2; CDR3 DNA: TGTGCCAGCAGTGCCCGGACAGGGGCTAACTATGGCTACACCTTC; CDR3 protein: CASSARTGANYGYTF
D gene: TRBD1; V gene: TRBV4-3; clone size: .; J gene: TRBJ1-1; CDR3 DNA: TGCGCCAGCGCCCGACAGGGGGACACTGAAGCTTTCTTT; CDR3 protein: CASARQGDTEAFF
D gene: TRBD1; V gene: TRBV7-8; clone size: .; J gene: TRBJ2-7; CDR3 DNA: TGTGCCAGCAGCTTGACAGGGACCCCGGAGTACGAGCAGTACTTC; CDR3 protein: CASSLTGTPEYEQYF
D gene: .; V gene: TRBV4-2; clone size: .; J gene: TRBJ2-7; CDR3 DNA: TGTGCCAGCAGCCAAGATGTGACGGGGGACTCCTACGAGCAGTACTTC; CDR3 protein: CASSQDVTGDSYEQYF
D gene: .; V gene: TRBV9; clone size: .; J gene: TRBJ1-3; CDR3 DNA: TGTGCCAGCAGCGGGGGCTTCTCTGGAAACACCATATATTTT; CDR3 protein: CASSGGFSGNTIYF
D gene: TRBD2; V gene: TRBV19; clone size: .; J gene: TRBJ2-7; CDR3 DNA: TGTGCCAGTAGTATGTATAGCGGGGGGGCTGTCTACGAGCAGTACTTC; CDR3 protein: CASSMYSGGAVYEQYF
D gene: .; V gene: TRBV28; clone size: .; J gene: TRBJ1-1; CDR3 DNA: TGTGCCAGCAGTTTAACGGGCGGGAGCACTGAAGCTTTCTTT; CDR3 protein: CASSLTGGSTEAFF
D gene: TRBD1; V gene: TRBV5-4; clone size: .; J gene: TRBJ1-6; CDR3 DNA: TGTGCCAGCAGCTCGACAGGGAGAAGTAATTCACCCCTCCACTTT; CDR3 protein: CASSSTGRSNSPLHF
D gene: TRBD1; V gene: TRBV5-1; clone size: few; J gene: TRBJ1-4; CDR3 DNA: TGCGCCAGCACCGGGACAGCTAATGAAAAACTGTTTTTT; CDR3 protein: CASTGTANEKLFF
D gene: TRBD1; V gene: TRBV2; clone size: .; J gene: TRBJ2-7; CDR3 DNA: TGTGCCAGCAGTGATCAGGGGGTAGACTACGAGCAGTACTTC; CDR3 protein: CASSDQGVDYEQYF
D gene: .; V gene: TRBV11-2; clone size: .; J gene: TRBJ1-5; CDR3 DNA: TGTGCCAGCAGCTTAACGGGGGATAGCAATCAGCCCCAGCATTTT; CDR3 protein: CASSLTGDSNQPQHF
D gene: .; V gene: TRBV7-3; clone size: .; J gene: TRBJ2-5; CDR3 DNA: TGTGCCAGCAGCCCCCCCCAGGGGTCTACTCAAGAGACCCAGTACTTC; CDR3 protein: CASSPPQGSTQETQYF
D gene: .; V gene: TRBV4-3; clone size: .; J gene: TRBJ2-6; CDR3 DNA: TGCGCCAGCAGCCAAGATAAGTGGGCCGGGGCCAACGTCCTGACTTTC; CDR3 protein: CASSQDKWAGANVLTF
D gene: .; V gene: TRBV21-1; clone size: .; J gene: TRBJ2-6; CDR3 DNA: TGTGCCAGCAGCAAAGACAGGGCTGGGGCCAACGTCCTGACTTTC; CDR3 protein: CASSKDRAGANVLTF
D gene: TRBD2; V gene: TRBV4-3; clone size: .; J gene: TRBJ2-3; CDR3 DNA: TGCGCCAGCAGCCAAGGCGGAGCGGGGGGCACAGATACGCAGTATTTT; CDR3 protein: CASSQGGAGGTDTQYF
D gene: TRBD1; V gene: TRBV7-9; clone size: .; J gene: TRBJ1-1; CDR3 DNA: TGTGCCAGCAGCTTCCTTAAACAGGGGCCGAAGAACACTGAAGCTTTCTTT; CDR3 protein: CASSFLKQGPKNTEAFF
D gene: .; V gene: TRBV9; clone size: .; J gene: TRBJ2-1; CDR3 DNA: TGTGCCAGCAGCGTAGTGGGGAGGACCTACAATGAGCAGTTCTTC; CDR3 protein: CASSVVGRTYNEQFF
D gene: .; V gene: TRBV23-1; clone size: .; J gene: TRBJ2-7; CDR3 DNA: TGCGCCAGCAGCACCGGGTCCATGCTCTACGAGCAGTACTTC; CDR3 protein: CASSTGSMLYEQYF
D gene: TRBD2; V gene: TRBV5-1; clone size: .; J gene: TRBJ2-5; CDR3 DNA: TGCGCCAGCAGCCCTGGGGAGCGGGGGTTAGAGACCCAGTACTTC; CDR3 protein: CASSPGERGLETQYF
D gene: .; V gene: TRBV7-9; clone size: .; J gene: TRBJ1-4; CDR3 DNA: TGTGCCAGCAGCTTGGGGGGAACTAATGAAAAACTGTTTTTT; CDR3 protein: CASSLGGTNEKLFF
D gene: .; V gene: TRBV19; clone size: .; J gene: TRBJ1-1; CDR3 DNA: TGTGCCAGTAGGAGTCCCCTAGGAGTAAGGAAAGCTTTCTTT; CDR3 protein: CASRSPLGVRKAFF
D gene: .; V gene: TRBV9; clone size: .; J gene: TRBJ1-5; CDR3 DNA: TGTGCCAGCAGCCCCAGGAATAGCAATCAGCCCCAGCATTTT; CDR3 protein: CASSPRNSNQPQHF
D gene: .; V gene: TRBV5-5; clone size: .; J gene: TRBJ1-1; CDR3 DNA: TGTGCCAGCAGCTTTGGGCGGAACACTGAAGCTTTCTTT; CDR3 protein: CASSFGRNTEAFF
D gene: .; V gene: TRBV7-2; clone size: once; J gene: TRBJ2-3; CDR3 DNA: TGTGCCAGCAGCTTAGCGCGGCGCAGGACTAGCACAGATACGCAGTATTTT; CDR3 protein: CASSLARRRTSTDTQYF
D gene: TRBD1; V gene: TRBV11-2; clone size: .; J gene: TRBJ2-7; CDR3 DNA: TGTGCCAGCAGCCCGGGACAGGGATCCTACGAGCAGTACTTC; CDR3 protein: CASSPGQGSYEQYF
D gene: TRBD2; V gene: TRBV7-2; clone size: .; J gene: TRBJ2-3; CDR3 DNA: TGTGCCAGCAGCGTGGGTGCGGGGGGGTTCACAGATACGCAGTATTTT; CDR3 protein: CASSVGAGGFTDTQYF
D gene: TRBD1; V gene: TRBV7-6; clone size: .; J gene: TRBJ2-5; CDR3 DNA: TGTGCCAGCAGCTTGGACAGGGCGACCCAGTACTTC; CDR3 protein: CASSLDRATQYF
D gene: TRBD1; V gene: TRBV19; clone size: .; J gene: TRBJ1-5; CDR3 DNA: TGTGCCAGTAGTATCGCCAGGGGGCAGGATCAGCCCCAGCATTTT; CDR3 protein: CASSIARGQDQPQHF
D gene: .; V gene: TRBV4-3; clone size: .; J gene: TRBJ2-3; CDR3 DNA: TGCGCCAGCAGCCAAGATCGTCTGACAGATACGCAGTATTTT; CDR3 protein: CASSQDRLTDTQYF
D gene: .; V gene: TRBV6-5; clone size: .; J gene: TRBJ2-1; CDR3 DNA: TGTGCCAGCAGGTTCAGGACCTACAATGAGCAGTTCTTC; CDR3 protein: CASRFRTYNEQFF
D gene: TRBD2; V gene: TRBV5-1; clone size: few; J gene: TRBJ2-1; CDR3 DNA: TGCGCCAGCAGATTAACGGGGGGGCAGAATGAGCAGTTCTTC; CDR3 protein: CASRLTGGQNEQFF
D gene: .; V gene: TRBV5-1; clone size: .; J gene: TRBJ2-3; CDR3 DNA: TGCGCCAGCAGCTTGATCGGGTCTAGCACAGATACGCAGTATTTT; CDR3 protein: CASSLIGSSTDTQYF
D gene: TRBD2; V gene: TRBV11-2; clone size: .; J gene: TRBJ2-5; CDR3 DNA: TGTGCCAGCAGTCACGGGGAGGGGCCCCAGTACTTC; CDR3 protein: CASSHGEGPQYF
D gene: .; V gene: TRBV2; clone size: .; J gene: TRBJ1-1; CDR3 DNA: TGTGCCAGCAGTGAAGCCCGTCAAGGCAGCGGGCTCGAAGCTTTCTTT; CDR3 protein: CASSEARQGSGLEAFF
D gene: TRBD1; V gene: TRBV5-6; clone size: once; J gene: TRBJ2-7; CDR3 DNA: TGTGCCAGCAGCTTAACAGGGGGCGCGTACTACGAGCAGTACTTC; CDR3 protein: CASSLTGGAYYEQYF
D gene: .; V gene: TRBV4-3; clone size: .; J gene: TRBJ2-1; CDR3 DNA: TGCGCCAGCAGCCAATCAAGCAGGTTCTACAATGAGCAGTTCTTC; CDR3 protein: CASSQSSRFYNEQFF
D gene: .; V gene: TRBV10-3; clone size: once; J gene: TRBJ1-4; CDR3 DNA: TGTGCCATCTCGGGCGGGACCTCAACTAATGAAAAACTGTTTTTT; CDR3 protein: CAISGGTSTNEKLFF
D gene: .; V gene: TRBV7-9; clone size: .; J gene: TRBJ2-2; CDR3 DNA: TGTGCCAGCAGCCCCGACACCGGGGAGCTGTTTTTT; CDR3 protein: CASSPDTGELFF
D gene: .; V gene: TRBV7-2; clone size: .; J gene: TRBJ2-1; CDR3 DNA: TGTGCCAGCAGCTTAGACGGGTGCTCCTACAATGAGCAGTTCTTC; CDR3 protein: CASSLDGCSYNEQFF
D gene: .; V gene: TRBV4-3; clone size: .; J gene: TRBJ2-5; CDR3 DNA: TGCGCCAGCAGCCAAGGTCTCCGGCAGGGGCTCCCAGAGACCCAGTACTTC; CDR3 protein: CASSQGLRQGLPETQYF
D gene: .; V gene: TRBV10-2; clone size: .; J gene: TRBJ1-1; CDR3 DNA: TGCGCCAGCATCTCCGGGAGGGAGAACACTGAAGCTTTCTTT; CDR3 protein: CASISGRENTEAFF
D gene: TRBD1; V gene: TRBV4-1; clone size: .; J gene: TRBJ1-2; CDR3 DNA: TGCGCCAGCAGCCAAGACGGGACAGTGAGAACTAACTATGGCTACACCTTC; CDR3 protein: CASSQDGTVRTNYGYTF
D gene: TRBD1; V gene: TRBV13; clone size: .; J gene: TRBJ1-2; CDR3 DNA: TGTGCCAGCAGCTGGGGGACAGGGGTTAACTATGGCTACACCTTC; CDR3 protein: CASSWGTGVNYGYTF